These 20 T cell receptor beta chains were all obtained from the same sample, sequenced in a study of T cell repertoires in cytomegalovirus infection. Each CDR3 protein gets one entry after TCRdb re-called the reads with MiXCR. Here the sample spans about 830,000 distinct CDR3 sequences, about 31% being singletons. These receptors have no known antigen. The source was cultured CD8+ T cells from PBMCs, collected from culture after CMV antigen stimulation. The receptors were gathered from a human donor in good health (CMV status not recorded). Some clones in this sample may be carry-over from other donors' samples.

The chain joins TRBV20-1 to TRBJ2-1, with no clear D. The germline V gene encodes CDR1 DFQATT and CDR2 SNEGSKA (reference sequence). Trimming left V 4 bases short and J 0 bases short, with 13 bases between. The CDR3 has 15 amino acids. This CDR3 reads CSAIDWLSSYNEQFF. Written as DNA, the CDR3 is TGCAGTGCTATAGACTGGCTGAGCTCCTACAATGAGCAGTTCTTC.

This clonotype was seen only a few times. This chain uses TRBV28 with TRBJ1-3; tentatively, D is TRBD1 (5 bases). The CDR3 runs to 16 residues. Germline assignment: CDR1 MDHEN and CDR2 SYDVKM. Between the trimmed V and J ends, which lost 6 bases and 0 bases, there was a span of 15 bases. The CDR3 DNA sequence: TGTGCCAGCAGACCTAACCAGGGATCCTCTGGAAACACCATATATTTT. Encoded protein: CASRPNQGSSGNTIYF.

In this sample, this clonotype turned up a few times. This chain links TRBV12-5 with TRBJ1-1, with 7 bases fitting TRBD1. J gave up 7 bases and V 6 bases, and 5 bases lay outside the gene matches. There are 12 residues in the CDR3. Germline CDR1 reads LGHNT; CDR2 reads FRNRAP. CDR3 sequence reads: CASGRTGFEAFF. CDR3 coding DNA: TGTGCTAGTGGGAGGACAGGTTTTGAAGCTTTCTTT.

CDR3 loop: CASSHKLAGGTETQYF. DNA of the CDR3: TGCGCCAGCAGCCACAAACTAGCGGGGGGGACGGAGACCCAGTACTTC. The chain uses TRBV4-1 and TRBJ2-5; 13 bases match TRBD2. The J segment lost 5 bases and the V segment lost 3 bases, leaving 6 bases of the junction unmatched. There are 16 residues in the CDR3. Germline V gives CDR1 MGHRA, CDR2 YSYEKL.

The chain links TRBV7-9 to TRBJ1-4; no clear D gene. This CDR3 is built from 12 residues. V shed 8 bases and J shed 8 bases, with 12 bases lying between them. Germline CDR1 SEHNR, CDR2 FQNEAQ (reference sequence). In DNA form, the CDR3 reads TGTGCCAGCCGGGCCCCGCGGGAAAAACTGTTTTTT. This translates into CASRAPREKLFF.

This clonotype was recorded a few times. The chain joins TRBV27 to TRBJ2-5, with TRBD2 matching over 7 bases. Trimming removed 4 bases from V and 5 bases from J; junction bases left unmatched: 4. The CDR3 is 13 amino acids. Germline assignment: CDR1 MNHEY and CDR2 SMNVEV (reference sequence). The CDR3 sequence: CASSSTAGETQYF. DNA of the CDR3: TGTGCCAGCAGTTCGACAGCGGGGGAGACCCAGTACTTC.

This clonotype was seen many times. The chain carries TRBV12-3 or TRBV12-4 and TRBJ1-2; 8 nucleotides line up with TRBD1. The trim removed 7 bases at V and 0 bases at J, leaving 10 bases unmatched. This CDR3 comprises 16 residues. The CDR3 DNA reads TGTGCCAGCACCCGACAGGGGCTACTAGCTAACTATGGCTACACCTTC. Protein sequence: CASTRQGLLANYGYTF.

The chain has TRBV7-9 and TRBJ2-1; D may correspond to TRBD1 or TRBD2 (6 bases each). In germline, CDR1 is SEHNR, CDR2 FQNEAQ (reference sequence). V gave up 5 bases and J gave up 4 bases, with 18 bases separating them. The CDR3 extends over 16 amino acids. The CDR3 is CASSPKGGTRYNEQFF. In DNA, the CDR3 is TGTGCCAGCAGCCCTAAAGGGGGGACCCGATACAATGAGCAGTTCTTC.

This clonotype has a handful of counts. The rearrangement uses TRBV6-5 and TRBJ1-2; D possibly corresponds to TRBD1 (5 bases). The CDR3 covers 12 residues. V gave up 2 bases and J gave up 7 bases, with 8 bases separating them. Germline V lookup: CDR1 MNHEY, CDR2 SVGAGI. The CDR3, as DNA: TGTGCCAGCAGTTACGGAGGGGCTGGCTACACCTTC. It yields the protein CASSYGGAGYTF.

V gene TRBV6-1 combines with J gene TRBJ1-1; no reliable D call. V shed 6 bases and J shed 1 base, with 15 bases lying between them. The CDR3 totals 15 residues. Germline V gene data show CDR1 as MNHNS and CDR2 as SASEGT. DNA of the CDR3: TGTGCCAGCAGGGCCGACGACTTTCAGAACACTGAAGCTTTCTTT. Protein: CASRADDFQNTEAFF.

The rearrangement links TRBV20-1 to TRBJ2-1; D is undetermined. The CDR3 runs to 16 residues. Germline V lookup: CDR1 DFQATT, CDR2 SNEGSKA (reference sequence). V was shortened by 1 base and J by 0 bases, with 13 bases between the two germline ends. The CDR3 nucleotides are TGCAGTGCTAGAGGGTCCGTTGGATCCTCCTACAATGAGCAGTTCTTC. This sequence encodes CSARGSVGSSYNEQFF.

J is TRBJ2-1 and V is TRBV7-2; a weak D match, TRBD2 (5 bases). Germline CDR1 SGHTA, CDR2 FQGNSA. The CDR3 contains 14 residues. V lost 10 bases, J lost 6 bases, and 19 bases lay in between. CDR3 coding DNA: TGTGCCAACAAACCAAAGGAGGTCGGCAATGAGCAGTTCTTC. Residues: CANKPKEVGNEQFF. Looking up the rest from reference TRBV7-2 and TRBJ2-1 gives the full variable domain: GAGVSQSPSNKVTEKGKDVELRCDPISGHTALYWYRQSLGQGLEFLIYFQGNSAPDKSGLPSDRFSAERTGGSVSTLTIQRTQQEDSAVYLCANKPKEVGNEQFFGPGTRLTVL.

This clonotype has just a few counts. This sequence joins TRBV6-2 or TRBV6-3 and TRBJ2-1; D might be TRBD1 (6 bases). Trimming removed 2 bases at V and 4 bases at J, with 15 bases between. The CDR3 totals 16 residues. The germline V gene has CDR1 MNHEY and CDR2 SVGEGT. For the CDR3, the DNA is TGTGCCAGCAGTTACCGGACAGAAATCCTATACAATGAGCAGTTCTTC. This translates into CASSYRTEILYNEQFF.

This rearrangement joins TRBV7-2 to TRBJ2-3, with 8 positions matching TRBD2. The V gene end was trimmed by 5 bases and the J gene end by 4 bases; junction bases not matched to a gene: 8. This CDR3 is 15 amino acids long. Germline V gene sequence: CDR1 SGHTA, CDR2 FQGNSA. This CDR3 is CASSGTSGSADTQYF. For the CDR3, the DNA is TGTGCCAGCAGCGGTACTAGCGGCTCTGCAGATACGCAGTATTTT.

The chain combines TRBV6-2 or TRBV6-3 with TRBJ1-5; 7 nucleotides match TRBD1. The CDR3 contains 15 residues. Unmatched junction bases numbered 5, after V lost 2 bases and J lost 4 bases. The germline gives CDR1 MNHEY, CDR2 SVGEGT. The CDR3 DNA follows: TGTGCCAGCAGTTACATCCAGACAGGGAATCAGCCCCAGCATTTT. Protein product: CASSYIQTGNQPQHF.

The DNA for the CDR3 is TGTGCCAGCAGCACAGGGGGTCGCCAAGAGACCCAGTACTTC. This codes for CASSTGGRQETQYF. The rearrangement uses TRBV6-8 and TRBJ2-5; 8 bases agree with TRBD1. The ends lost 6 bases at V and 1 base at J; junction bases unmatched: 4. The CDR3 spans 14 residues. Germline V CDR1 and CDR2: MNHGY, SAAAGT.

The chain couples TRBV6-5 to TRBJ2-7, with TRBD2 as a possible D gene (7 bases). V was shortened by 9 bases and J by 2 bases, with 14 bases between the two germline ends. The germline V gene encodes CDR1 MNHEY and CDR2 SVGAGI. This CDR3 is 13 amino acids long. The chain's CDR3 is CASVGGGAYEQYF. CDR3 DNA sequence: TGTGCCAGTGTTGGGGGGGGCGCCTACGAGCAGTACTTC.

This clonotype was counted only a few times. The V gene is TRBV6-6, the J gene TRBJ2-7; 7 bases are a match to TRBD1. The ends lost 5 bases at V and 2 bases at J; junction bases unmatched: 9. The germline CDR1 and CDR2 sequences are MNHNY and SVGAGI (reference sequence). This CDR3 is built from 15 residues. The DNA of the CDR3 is TGTGCCAGCAGTGACGGACAGGAACTGACCTACGAGCAGTACGTC. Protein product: CASSDGQELTYEQYV.

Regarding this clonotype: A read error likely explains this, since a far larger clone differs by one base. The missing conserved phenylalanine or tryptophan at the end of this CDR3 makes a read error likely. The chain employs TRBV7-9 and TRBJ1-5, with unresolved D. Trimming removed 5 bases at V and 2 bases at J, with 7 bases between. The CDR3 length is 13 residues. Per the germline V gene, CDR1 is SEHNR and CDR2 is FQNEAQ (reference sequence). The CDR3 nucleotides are TGTGCCAGCAGCCCCGGGGGCAATCAGCCCCAGCATATT. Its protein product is CASSPGGNQPQHI.

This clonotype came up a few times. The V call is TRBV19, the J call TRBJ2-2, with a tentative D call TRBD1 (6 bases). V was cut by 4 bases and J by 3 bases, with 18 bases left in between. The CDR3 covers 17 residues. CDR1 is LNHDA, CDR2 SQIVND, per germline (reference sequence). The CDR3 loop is CASSTKQGGADTGELFF. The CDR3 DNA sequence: TGTGCCAGTAGTACGAAACAAGGGGGAGCAGACACCGGGGAGCTGTTTTTT.